This TCR beta chain was captured in a study of siplizumab effects on memory and regulatory T cells. The CDR3 contains 14 residues. V shed 3 bases and J shed 4 bases, with 12 bases lying between them. Germline CDR1 SEHNR, CDR2 FQNEAQ (reference sequence). In the case of this clone: As yet, its antigen is unknown.

Points from the study as a whole: Greater diversity than memory cells seemed evident in naive T cells, which also appeared to be major alloresponse contributors. Mappable CD4+ clones that were alloreactive averaged approximately 64% Treg-derived with siplizumab versus 25% to 30% in controls.

Per individual sample, 95,000 to 100,000 TCR templates were assayed. Produced via immunoSEQ multiplex PCR; TCRdb's table is partial and in-frame only. The top ten clones hold approximately 0.99% of a sample with about 56,000 clones, just over 95% of them seen once. Sequenced unstimulated subsets in a few donor pairs: CD4+ naive, CD4+ memory, CD8+ naive, CD8+ effector memory, CD8+ TEMRA. This clonotype was sampled from a human donor in good health. Specimen: naive CD8+ T cells sorted from blood. V is TRBV7-9 and J is TRBJ1-2; D uncertain. CDR3 coding DNA: TGTGCCAGCAGCTTTGGGGTGGGTGGCTATGGCTACACCTTC. Its translation: CASSFGVGGYGYTF.